This T cell receptor beta chain stems from a study of T cells in Graves' hyperthyroidism and ophthalmopathy. Researchers took RNA transcripts and amplified the TCR beta CDR3 regions from them. TCR CDR3 underwent first-round RT-PCR with the HTBI primer set. Each CDR3 protein is one row after TCRdb ran MiXCR on the multiplex PCR reads. The table lists nearly 600,000 distinct CDR3 sequences, approximately 14% of them singletons. This clonotype was recorded a few times. The sequenced sample consisted of blood. This sequence originates from a woman aged 25-40 years with Graves' hyperthyroidism that later progressed to Graves' ophthalmopathy.

The CDR3 bases are TGCGCCAGCAGTGTCCGGGCGGGGTCGACCGGGGAGCTGTTTTTT. It translates to CASSVRAGSTGELFF. This chain connects TRBV10-1 to TRBJ2-2; TRBD2 is a possible D gene (6 bases). V was cut by 4 bases and J by 5 bases, with 14 bases left in between. This CDR3 contains 15 residues. In germline, CDR1 is WNHNN, CDR2 SYGVQD (reference sequence).